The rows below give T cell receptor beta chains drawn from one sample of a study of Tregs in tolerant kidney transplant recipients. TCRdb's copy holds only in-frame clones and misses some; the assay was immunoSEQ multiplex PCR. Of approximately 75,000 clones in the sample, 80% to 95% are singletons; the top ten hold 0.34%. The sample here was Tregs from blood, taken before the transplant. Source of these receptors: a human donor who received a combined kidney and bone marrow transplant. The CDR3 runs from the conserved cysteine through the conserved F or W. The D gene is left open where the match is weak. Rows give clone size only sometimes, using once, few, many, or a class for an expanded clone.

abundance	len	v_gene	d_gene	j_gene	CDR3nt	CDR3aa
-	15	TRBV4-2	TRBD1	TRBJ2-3	TGTGCCAGCAGCCAAGGGACAGGGGGCACAGATACGCAGTATTTT	CASSQGTGGTDTQYF
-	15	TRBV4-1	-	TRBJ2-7	TGCGCCAGTCAACCGGGTACAGGGGAGGGGTACGAGCAGTACTTC	CASQPGTGEGYEQYF
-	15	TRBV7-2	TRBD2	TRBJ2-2	TGTGCCAGCAGTAGGGGTGCGGGAGTGACCGGGGAGCTGTTTTTT	CASSRGAGVTGELFF
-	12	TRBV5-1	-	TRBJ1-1	TGCGCCAGCAGCTTAATAACAGGTGAAGCTTTCTTT	CASSLITGEAFF
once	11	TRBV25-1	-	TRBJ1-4	TGTGCCAGCAGTTATAAGGGAAAACTGTTTTTT	CASSYKGKLFF
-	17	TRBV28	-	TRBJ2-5	TGTGCCAGCAGTTTCGAGTCCCGGCTATGGGGCGAAGAGACCCAGTACTTC	CASSFESRLWGEETQYF
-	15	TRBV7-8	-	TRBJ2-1	TGTGCCAGCAGCTTAGCACAGAAGTCGTACAATGAGCAGTTCTTC	CASSLAQKSYNEQFF
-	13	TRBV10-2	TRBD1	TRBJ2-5	TGCGCCAGCAGATCGGACAGGGGAGAGACCCAGTACTTC	CASRSDRGETQYF
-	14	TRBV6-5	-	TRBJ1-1	TGTGCCAGCAGTTTCGACAGGTACGGCACTGAAGCTTTCTTT	CASSFDRYGTEAFF
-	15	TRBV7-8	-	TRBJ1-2	TGTGCCAGCAGCTTATCCCCGGACACCGACTATGGCTACACCTTC	CASSLSPDTDYGYTF
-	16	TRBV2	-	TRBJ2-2	TGTGCCAGCAGTGAAGGTGGGGGCGCGAACACCGGGGAGCTGTTTTTT	CASSEGGGANTGELFF
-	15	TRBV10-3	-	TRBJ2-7	TGTGCCATCAAATCTAGCGTAAACAACTCCTACGAGCAGTACTTC	CAIKSSVNNSYEQYF
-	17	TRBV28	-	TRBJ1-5	TGTGCCAGCAGTTTCCATTGGCAGCGGGGCGGGTATCAGCCCCAGCATTTT	CASSFHWQRGGYQPQHF
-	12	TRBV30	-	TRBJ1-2	TGTGCCCAAAAGACCGTAAACTATGGCTACACCTTC	CAQKTVNYGYTF
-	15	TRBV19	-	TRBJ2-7	TGTGCCAGTAGCCTATCCTCGACGGCCTCCTACGAGCAGTACTTC	CASSLSSTASYEQYF
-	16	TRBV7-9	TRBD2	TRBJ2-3	TGTGCCAGCAGCTTATATAGCGGGAGCGGCACAGATACGCAGTATTTT	CASSLYSGSGTDTQYF
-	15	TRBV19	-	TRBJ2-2	TGTGCCAGTAGTATAGGAACAGGGACCACCGGGGAGCTGTTTTTT	CASSIGTGTTGELFF
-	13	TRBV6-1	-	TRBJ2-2	TGTGCCAGCAGTGAACAAGACACCGGGGAGCTGTTTTTT	CASSEQDTGELFF
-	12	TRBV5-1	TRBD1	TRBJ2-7	TGCGCCAGCAGCATTACAGGGGGCGTCGAGTACTTC	CASSITGGVEYF
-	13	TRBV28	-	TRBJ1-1	TGTGCCAGCAGTATTGAGATGAACACTGAAGCTTTCTTT	CASSIEMNTEAFF
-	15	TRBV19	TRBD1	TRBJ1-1	TGTGCCAGTAGGGACAGGGCCGGGGGGAACACTGAAGCTTTCTTT	CASRDRAGGNTEAFF
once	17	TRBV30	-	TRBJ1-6	TGTGCCTGGAGTGTGAGGCCGCTCGGTCTAGGGCATTCACCCCTCCACTTT	CAWSVRPLGLGHSPLHF
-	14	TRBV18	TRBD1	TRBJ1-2	TGTGCCAGCTCACCAGAGCAGGGGGTCTATGGCTACACCTTC	CASSPEQGVYGYTF
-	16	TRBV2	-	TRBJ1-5	TGTGCCAGCAGTGAAAGAAGGGCCACCGGGAATCAGCCCCAGCATTTT	CASSERRATGNQPQHF
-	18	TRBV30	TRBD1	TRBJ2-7	TGTGCCTGGAGGGGAATACAGGGGGCGTCGGGTAGTCTGAACGAGCAGTACTTC	CAWRGIQGASGSLNEQYF
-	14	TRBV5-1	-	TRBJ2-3	TGCGCCAGCAGCCCACAAGGGCGAGGAGATACGCAGTATTTT	CASSPQGRGDTQYF
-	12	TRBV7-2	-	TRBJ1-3	TGTGCCAGCAGCTTCGTAGGAAACACCATATATTTT	CASSFVGNTIYF
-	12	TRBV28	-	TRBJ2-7	TGTGCCAGCAGTTTGAGGGTGGGCGAGCAGTACTTC	CASSLRVGEQYF
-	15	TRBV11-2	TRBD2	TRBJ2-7	TGTGCCAGCAGCGGGACTAGAAGAACCCCCTACGAGCAGTACTTC	CASSGTRRTPYEQYF
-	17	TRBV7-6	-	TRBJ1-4	TGTGCCAGCAGCTTGGGCACCAAATGGAGGGTAGGAGAAAAACTGTTTTTT	CASSLGTKWRVGEKLFF
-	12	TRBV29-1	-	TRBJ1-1	TGCAGCGTTCAGGAGGGACGCACTGAAGCTTTCTTT	CSVQEGRTEAFF
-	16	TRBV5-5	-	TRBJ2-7	TGTGCCAGCAGCTTGCAATCAACAGGGAGTAAGTACGAGCAGTACTTC	CASSLQSTGSKYEQYF
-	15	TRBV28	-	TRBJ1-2	TGTGCCACCTTGGATGGGCAGGGAAAAGACTATGGCTACACCTTC	CATLDGQGKDYGYTF
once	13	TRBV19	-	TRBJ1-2	TGTGCCAGTCGTATGACCTCGGGGGATGGCTACACCTTC	CASRMTSGDGYTF
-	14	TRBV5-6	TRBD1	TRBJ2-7	TGTGCCAGCAGCTTGAGGGACAGATCCTACGAGCAGTACTTC	CASSLRDRSYEQYF
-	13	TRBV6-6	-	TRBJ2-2	TGTGCCAGCAGTTACGGTCAAACCGGGGAGCTGTTTTTT	CASSYGQTGELFF
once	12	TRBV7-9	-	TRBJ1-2	TGTGCCAGCAGCCGGGACATCTATGGCTACACCTTC	CASSRDIYGYTF
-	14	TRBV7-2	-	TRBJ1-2	TGTGCCAGCAGCTTATACGCCCTGAACTATGGCTACACCTTC	CASSLYALNYGYTF
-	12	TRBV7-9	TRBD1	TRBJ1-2	TGTGCCAGCAGCTGGGACAGCTATGGCTACACCTTC	CASSWDSYGYTF
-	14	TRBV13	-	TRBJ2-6	TGTGCCAGCAGCTCAAGGGCGGGGGCCAACGTCCTGACTTTC	CASSSRAGANVLTF
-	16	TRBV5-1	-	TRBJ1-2	TGCGCCAGCAGCTTAGGGAAACGGACAGACGACTATGGCTACACCTTC	CASSLGKRTDDYGYTF
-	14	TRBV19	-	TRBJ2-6	TGTGCCAGTCGAAAGAGCTCTGGGGCCAACGTCCTGACTTTC	CASRKSSGANVLTF
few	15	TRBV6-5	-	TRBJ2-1	TGTGCCAGCAGTTACTCGCCAGGCTTGAAAGTTGAGCAGTTCTTC	CASSYSPGLKVEQFF
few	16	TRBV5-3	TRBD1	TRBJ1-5	TGTGCCAGAAGCGGGGGGACAGGGGATAGCAATCAGCCCCAGCATTTT	CARSGGTGDSNQPQHF
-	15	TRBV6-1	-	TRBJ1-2	TGTGCCAGCAGTGAAGATGGTCCTTGGGGATCCGGCTACACCTTC	CASSEDGPWGSGYTF
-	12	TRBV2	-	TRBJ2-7	TGTGCCAGCAGCCTTAGACTGGGGGAGCAGTACTTC	CASSLRLGEQYF
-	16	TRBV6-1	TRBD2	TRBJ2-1	TGTGCCAGCCGTGGGATGAGCGGGAGTACCTACAATGAGCAGTTCTTC	CASRGMSGSTYNEQFF
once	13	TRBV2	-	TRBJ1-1	TGTGCCAGCAGTGTCCGGGAAAGGGGTGAAGCTTTCTTT	CASSVRERGEAFF